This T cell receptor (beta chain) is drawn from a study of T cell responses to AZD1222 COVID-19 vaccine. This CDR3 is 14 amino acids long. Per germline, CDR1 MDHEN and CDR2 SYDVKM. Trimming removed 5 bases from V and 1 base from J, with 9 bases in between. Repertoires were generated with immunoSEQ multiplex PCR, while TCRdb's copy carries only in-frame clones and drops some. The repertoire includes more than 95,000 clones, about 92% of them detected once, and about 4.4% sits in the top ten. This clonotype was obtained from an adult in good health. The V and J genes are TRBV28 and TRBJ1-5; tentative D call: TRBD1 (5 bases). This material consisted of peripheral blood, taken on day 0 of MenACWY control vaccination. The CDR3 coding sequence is TGTGCCAGCAGTGCCGGGGGGAGCAATCAGCCCCAGCATTTT. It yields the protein CASSAGGSNQPQHF.